This entry concerns a single TCR beta chain. What it recognizes is unknown. PCR amplification relied on 60 Vbeta primers (plus 13 Jbeta primers). Using immunoSEQ multiplex PCR, the repertoire was profiled, and TCRdb retains in-frame clones only, with some absent. The sample shows more than 80,000 clones, more than 60% of them seen only once. This entry comes from a study of cytomegalovirus exposure and HLA in healthy donors. General observations from the study: Most TCRs appeared rarely, but some public TCRs recurred in many donors.

Sequenced: PBMCs. This receptor was identified in a man between 60 and 75 years old in good health and CMV-seronegative.

The DNA of the CDR3 is TGTGCCAGTACTCAGAAATGGGCAGGGGGCGCTTCTGGGGCCAACGTCCTGACTTTC. As protein: CASTQKWAGGASGANVLTF. This rearrangement joins TRBV19 to TRBJ2-6; 8 bases match TRBD1. The J segment lost 1 base and the V segment lost 7 bases, leaving 15 bases of the junction unmatched. Germline assignment: CDR1 LNHDA and CDR2 SQIVND (reference sequence). This CDR3 is 19 amino acids long.